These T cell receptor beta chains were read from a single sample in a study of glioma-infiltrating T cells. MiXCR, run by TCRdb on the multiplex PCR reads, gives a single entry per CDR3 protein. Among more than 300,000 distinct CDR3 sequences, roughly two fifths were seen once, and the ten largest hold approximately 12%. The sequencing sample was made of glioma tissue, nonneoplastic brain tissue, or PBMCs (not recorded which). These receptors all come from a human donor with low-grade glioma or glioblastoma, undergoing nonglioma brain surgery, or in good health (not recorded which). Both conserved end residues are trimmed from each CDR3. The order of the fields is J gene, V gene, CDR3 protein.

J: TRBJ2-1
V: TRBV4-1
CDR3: ASSQDFTYNEQF

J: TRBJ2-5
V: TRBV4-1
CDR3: ASSQEPQETQY

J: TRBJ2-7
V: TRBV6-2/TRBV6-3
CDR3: ASSYGLAGAYEQY

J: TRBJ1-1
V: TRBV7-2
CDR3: ASSLEANTEAF

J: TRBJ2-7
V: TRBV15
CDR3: ATSRDPWGQGSEQY

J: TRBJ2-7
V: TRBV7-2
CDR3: ASSLSGSFYEQY

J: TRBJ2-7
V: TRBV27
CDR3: ASSWAGASYEQY

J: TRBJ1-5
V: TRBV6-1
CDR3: ASSRLEGQPQH

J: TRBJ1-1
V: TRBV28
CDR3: ASNPALNTEAF

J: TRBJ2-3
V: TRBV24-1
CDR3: ATSDYPKRIDTQY

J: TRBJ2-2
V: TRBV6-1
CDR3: ASSNGRKTNTGELF

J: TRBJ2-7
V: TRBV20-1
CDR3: SAEQGTSGRVEQY

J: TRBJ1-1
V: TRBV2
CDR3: ASSDRQGLMNTEAF

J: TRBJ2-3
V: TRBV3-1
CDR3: ASSPERASGRSDTQY

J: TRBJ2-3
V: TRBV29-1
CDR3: SVPQPGLRTSTDTQY

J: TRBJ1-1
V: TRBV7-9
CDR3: ASSRDYPGNTEAF

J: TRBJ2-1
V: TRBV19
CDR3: ASSILNEQF

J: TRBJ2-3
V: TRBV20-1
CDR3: SARFSGPDTQY

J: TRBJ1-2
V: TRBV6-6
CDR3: ASSSSPTGDYGYT

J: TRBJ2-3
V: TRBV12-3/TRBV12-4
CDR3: ASSSGLAGDTQY

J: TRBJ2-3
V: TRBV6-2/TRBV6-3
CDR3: ASRPRGGGAPGTDTQY

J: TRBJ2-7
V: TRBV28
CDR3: ASSRDFYEQY

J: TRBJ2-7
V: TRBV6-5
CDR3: ASSYSPGSGPSSYEQY

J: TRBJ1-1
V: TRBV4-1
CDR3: ASSHGPPVGQGPGTEAF

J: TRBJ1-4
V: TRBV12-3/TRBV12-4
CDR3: ASSPGGGEKLF

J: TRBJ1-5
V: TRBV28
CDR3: ASRVLVESNQPQH

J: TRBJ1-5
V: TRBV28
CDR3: ASSYAWTGPFPPQH

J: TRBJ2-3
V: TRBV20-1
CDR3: SANGRMPTDTQY

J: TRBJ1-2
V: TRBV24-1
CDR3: ATSDRRYGYT

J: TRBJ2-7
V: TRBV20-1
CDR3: SARPTRAMTGVEQY

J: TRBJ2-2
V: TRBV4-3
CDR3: ASSHENTGELF

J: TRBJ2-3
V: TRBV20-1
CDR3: SARRTPGADTQY

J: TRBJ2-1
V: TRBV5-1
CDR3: ASSLMRGSSYNEQF

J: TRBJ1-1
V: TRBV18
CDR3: ASSPLGTGAAEAF